The 21 T cell receptor beta chains in this list originate from one sample, sequenced in a study of CXCR3-negative and CXCR3-positive naive CD8 T cells. Findings and caveats of the study: Naive CXCR3-positive cells had TRB CDR3s more hydrophobic than those of CXCR3-negative naive cells.

Antigen specificity for these receptors is unknown. UMI-labeled 5' RACE TRB cDNA libraries were prepared from the cells. TCRdb re-called the 5' RACE reads; one entry per CDR3 protein, DNA not given. The table for this sample gives roughly 100,000 distinct CDR3 sequences. Sample: naive CXCR3+ CD8+ T cells from blood. Documented subset: CD45RO-CCR7+CD27+CD95- naive CD8+ T cells expressing CXCR3 (TNR3+). Source of these receptors: a human donor in good health. Some clones in this sample may be carry-over from other donors' samples.

The chain combines TRBV5-4 with TRBJ2-3; TCRdb indicates TRBD1, and absent DNA this call remains unverified. This CDR3 is 15 amino acids long. Germline V gives CDR1 SGHNT, CDR2 YYREEE (reference sequence). The CDR3 protein is CASSLDAGLTDTQYF.

This chain links TRBV6-5 with TRBJ1-1; the D gene TCRdb calls, TRBD1, cannot be checked with no DNA. Germline CDR1 is MNHEY and CDR2 is SVGAGI. This CDR3 spans 15 amino acids. CDR3 protein: CASSYTGGAGTEAFF.

The chain combines TRBV5-1 with TRBJ2-2; TCRdb proposes TRBD1, but this gene call is untestable without DNA. CDR1 is SGHRS, CDR2 YFSETQ, per germline. The CDR3 is made up of 15 amino acids. The CDR3 loop is CASDTGTVAPGELFF.

The CDR3 here is CASSQEGGSSPEAFF. The chain joins TRBV4-1 to TRBJ1-1. The CDR3 runs to 15 residues. Germline V CDR1 and CDR2: MGHRA, YSYEKL.

This chain uses TRBV5-6 with TRBJ2-3; TCRdb indicates TRBD1, and absent DNA this call remains unverified. The CDR3 has 16 residues. The germline CDR1 and CDR2 sequences are SGHDT and YYEEEE. The CDR3 sequence: CASSLFVDSSTDTQYF. The variable domain in full, completed from reference TRBV5-6 and TRBJ2-3, reads DAGVTQSPTHLIKTRGQQVTLRCSPKSGHDTVSWYQQALGQGPQFIFQYYEEEERQRGNFPDRFSGHQFPNYSSELNVNALLLGDSALYLCASSLFVDSSTDTQYFGPGTRLTVL.

This rearrangement joins TRBV7-9 to TRBJ2-1; TCRdb's D call of TRBD1 is untestable without DNA. There are 17 residues in the CDR3. In germline, CDR1 is SEHNR, CDR2 FQNEAQ (reference sequence). The CDR3 spells CASSPGPGGEKGNEQFF.

The genes are TRBV18 and TRBJ2-1; the D call of TRBD1 rests on TCRdb alone, since no DNA is present to check it. Per the germline V gene, CDR1 is KGHSH and CDR2 is LQKENI. The CDR3 consists of 15 residues. This CDR3 reads CASSPPVTERHEQFF.

The rearrangement uses TRBV7-2 and TRBJ2-3; TCRdb's D gene call, TRBD2, goes unchecked for lack of DNA. Per the germline V gene, CDR1 is SGHTA and CDR2 is FQGNSA. The CDR3 consists of 15 residues. This CDR3 is CASSALGAGEGTQYF.

The chain joins TRBV29-1 to TRBJ2-1; no DNA is available, so the TRBD2 call from TCRdb remains unchecked. There are 13 residues in the CDR3. CDR1 and CDR2 from the germline V gene are SQVTM and ANQGSEA. CDR3 loop: CSVTGTSGNEQFF.

The V gene is TRBV5-1, the J gene TRBJ2-7; TCRdb's D call, TRBD1, is unchecked because there is no DNA. CDR3 length: 14 residues. Germline V CDR1 and CDR2: SGHRS, YFSETQ. The CDR3 region is CASSQGQMSYEQYF. Full variable domain (missing parts from reference TRBV5-1 and TRBJ2-7): KAGVTQTPRYLIKTRGQQVTLSCSPISGHRSVSWYQQTPGQGLQFLFEYFSETQRNKGNFPGRFSGRQFSNSRSEMNVSTLELGDSALYLCASSQGQMSYEQYFGPGTRLTVT.

The chain links TRBV12-3 or TRBV12-4 to TRBJ2-5. This CDR3 is built from 13 residues. CDR3 sequence: CASKTRNQETQYF.

The chain employs TRBV7-9 and TRBJ2-1; the TCRdb D gene call, TRBD1, has no DNA to confirm it. The CDR3 covers 15 residues. Germline-derived CDR1 and CDR2 are SEHNR and FQNEAQ (reference sequence). CDR3 in amino acids: CASSPGGTSYNEQFF.

The chain couples TRBV20-1 to TRBJ2-3; checking the TCRdb D call of TRBD1 is not possible without DNA. Germline CDR1 DFQATT, CDR2 SNEGSKA (reference sequence). CDR3 size: 18 residues. The chain's CDR3 is CSARDTRGPSLYTDTQYF.

The V gene is TRBV7-9, the J gene TRBJ2-7; the D call from TCRdb, TRBD1, cannot be confirmed without DNA. Germline lookup yields CDR1 SEHNR and CDR2 FQNEAQ (reference sequence). The CDR3 sequence is 13 residues long. The CDR3 sequence: CASSHDRGYEQYF.

The V gene is TRBV11-3, the J gene TRBJ2-3; TCRdb returns TRBD1, unconfirmable since there is no DNA. Germline loops: CDR1 SGHNT, CDR2 YENEEA. The CDR3 spans 18 residues. The CDR3 loop is CASSLDPLWGEKTDTQYF. Complete variable domain (other parts from reference TRBV11-3 and TRBJ2-3): EAGVVQSPRYKIIEKKQPVAFWCNPISGHNTLYWYLQNLGQGPELLIRYENEEAVDDSQLPKDRFSAERLKGVDSTLKIQPAELGDSAVYLCASSLDPLWGEKTDTQYFGPGTRLTVL.

The V call is TRBV28, the J call TRBJ1-5; checking the TCRdb D call of TRBD1 is not possible without DNA. This CDR3 spans 17 amino acids. CDR1 MDHEN and CDR2 SYDVKM come from the germline V gene. The CDR3 spells CASSPPLIGAGNQPQHF.

J is TRBJ1-2 and V is TRBV5-1; there is no DNA to check the TCRdb D call of TRBD1. CDR1 is SGHRS, CDR2 YFSETQ, per germline. This CDR3 comprises 15 residues. CDR3 region: CASSTTGSSNYGYTF.

The CDR3 here is CSGSGGDEQYF. This sequence joins TRBV29-1 and TRBJ2-7; as DNA is missing, the TRBD1 call by TCRdb cannot be tested. The CDR3 extends over 11 amino acids. CDR1 and CDR2 (germline): SQVTM, ANQGSEA.

This chain connects TRBV7-2 to TRBJ2-7; TCRdb's D gene call, TRBD1, goes unchecked for lack of DNA. This CDR3 has 15 amino acids. The germline V gene encodes CDR1 SGHTA and CDR2 FQGNSA. The CDR3 region is CASSPLGTGDYEQYF.

The V and J genes are TRBV12-3 or TRBV12-4 and TRBJ1-5. The CDR3 is made up of 12 amino acids. The CDR3 spells CASGDSNQPQHF.

The CDR3 region is CSVDRLLGGQETQYF. The gene calls are TRBV29-1 and TRBJ2-5; TCRdb designates TRBD1, a call that cannot be tested without DNA. This CDR3 is built from 15 residues. Germline V CDR1 and CDR2: SQVTM, ANQGSEA.